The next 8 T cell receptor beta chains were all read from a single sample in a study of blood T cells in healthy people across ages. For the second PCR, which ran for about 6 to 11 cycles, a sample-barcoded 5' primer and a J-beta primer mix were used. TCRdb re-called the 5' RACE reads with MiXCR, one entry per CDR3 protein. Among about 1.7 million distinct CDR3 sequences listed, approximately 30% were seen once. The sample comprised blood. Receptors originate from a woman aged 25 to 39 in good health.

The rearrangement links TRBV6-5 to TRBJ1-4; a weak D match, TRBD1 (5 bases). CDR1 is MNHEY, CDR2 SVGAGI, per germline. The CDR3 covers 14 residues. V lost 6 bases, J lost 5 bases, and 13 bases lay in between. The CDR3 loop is CASRYDGTNEKLFF. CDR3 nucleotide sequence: TGTGCCAGCAGATATGACGGGACGAATGAAAAACTGTTTTTT.

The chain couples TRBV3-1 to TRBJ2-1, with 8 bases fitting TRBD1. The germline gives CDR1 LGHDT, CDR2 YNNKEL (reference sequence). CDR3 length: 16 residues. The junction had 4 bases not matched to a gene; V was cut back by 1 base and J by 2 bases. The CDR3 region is CASSQAPGGAYNEQFF. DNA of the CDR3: TGTGCCAGCAGCCAAGCACCAGGGGGCGCCTACAATGAGCAGTTCTTC.

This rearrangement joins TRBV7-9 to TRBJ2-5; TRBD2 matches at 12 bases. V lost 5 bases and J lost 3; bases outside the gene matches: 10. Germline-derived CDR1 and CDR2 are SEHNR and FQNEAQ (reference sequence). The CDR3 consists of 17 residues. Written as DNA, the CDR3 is TGTGCCAGCAGCCTCAGAGGCACTAGCGGGGGGAAAGAGACCCAGTACTTC. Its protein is CASSLRGTSGGKETQYF.

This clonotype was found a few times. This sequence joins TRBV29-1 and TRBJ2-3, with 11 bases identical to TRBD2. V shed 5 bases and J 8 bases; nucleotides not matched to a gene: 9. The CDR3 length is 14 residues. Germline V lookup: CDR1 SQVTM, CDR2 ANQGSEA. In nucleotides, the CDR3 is TGCAGCGTTCGGGTAGCGGGGGGGCCGGGTACGCAGTATTTT. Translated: CSVRVAGGPGTQYF.

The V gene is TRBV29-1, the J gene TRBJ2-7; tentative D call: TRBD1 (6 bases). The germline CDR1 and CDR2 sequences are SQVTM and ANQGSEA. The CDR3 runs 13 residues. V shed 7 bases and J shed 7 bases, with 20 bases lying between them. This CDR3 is CSGGVRGWNEQYF. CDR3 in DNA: TGCAGCGGGGGAGTCAGGGGTTGGAATGAGCAGTACTTC.

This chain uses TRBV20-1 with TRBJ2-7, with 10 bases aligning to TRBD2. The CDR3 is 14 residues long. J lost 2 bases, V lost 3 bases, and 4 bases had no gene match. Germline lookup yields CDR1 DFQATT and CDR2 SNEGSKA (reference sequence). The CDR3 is CSARGGTSAYEQYF. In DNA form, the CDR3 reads TGCAGTGCTAGGGGGGGGACTAGCGCCTACGAGCAGTACTTC.

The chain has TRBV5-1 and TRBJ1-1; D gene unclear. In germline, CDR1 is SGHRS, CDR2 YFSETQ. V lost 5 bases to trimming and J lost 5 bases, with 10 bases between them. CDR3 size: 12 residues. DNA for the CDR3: TGCGCCAGCAGGAGAACCTCGACTGAAGCTTTCTTT. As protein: CASRRTSTEAFF.

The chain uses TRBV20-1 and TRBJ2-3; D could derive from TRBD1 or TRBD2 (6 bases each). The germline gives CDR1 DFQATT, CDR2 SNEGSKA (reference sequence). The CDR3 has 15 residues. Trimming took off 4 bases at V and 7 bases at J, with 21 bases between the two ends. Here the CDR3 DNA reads TGCAGTGCTACCCCGAGAGGGGGGAGGAGAAATACGCAGTATTTT. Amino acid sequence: CSATPRGGRRNTQYF.